This T cell receptor (beta chain) was retrieved from a study of control samples from healthy donors and cancer patients. Looked up from germline, CDR1 is SGHTA and CDR2 is FQGNSA. The germline V and J ends were trimmed by 5 bases and 2 bases, with 13 bases remaining between them. The CDR3 is 15 amino acids. Libraries were prepared by immunoSEQ multiplex PCR; TCRdb keeps only in-frame clonotypes and omits some of them. The sample holds about 160,000 clones, approximately 94% seen once. The sequence derives from a woman between 35 and 50 years old in good health. Sequenced sample: blood. This sequence joins TRBV7-2 and TRBJ2-1, with D possibly matching TRBD2 (5 bases). The CDR3 DNA follows: TGTGCCAGCAGCCCTAGAGGGAGAGCCTACAATGAGCAGTTCTTC. The encoded protein is CASSPRGRAYNEQFF.